The subject of this entry is one T cell receptor beta chain. Its antigen is still unknown. The CDR3 has 15 residues. The V end was cut by 1 base, the J end by 3 bases, with 12 bases between. From germline, CDR1 is MGHRA and CDR2 YSYEKL. Only in-frame clones appear in the TCRdb table, and some are missing; sequencing was by immunoSEQ multiplex PCR. The table has tens of thousands of clones, 90% to 95% seen once. These data belong to a study of graft-versus-host responses after intestinal transplantation. In the study overall: All recipients were transplanted with multivisceral, liver-intestinal, or isolated intestinal grafts. Every one of the recipients received anti-thymocyte globulin induction and afterwards took tacrolimus and steroids for roughly three years.

Findings of the study overall: Individuals carrying graft-donor T cell macrochimerism showed high graft-versus-host to host-versus-graft clonal ratios in allografts. Recipient marrow contained GvH clones, some of which appeared first in ileum or blood.

This TCR was sampled from a human donor who was the organ donor for an intestinal transplant. The specimen comprised unstimulated CD8+ T cells sorted from spleen or lymph node cells, sampled before transplant. The chain joins TRBV4-1 to TRBJ1-1, with a weak D call TRBD1 (5 bases). The CDR3 DNA reads as TGCGCCAGCAGCCAAGTGAGGGGCTCCTACACTGAAGCTTTCTTT. Translating it yields CASSQVRGSYTEAFF.